This paragraph reports one T cell receptor beta chain. Its antigen is currently unknown. These data originate in a study of cytomegalovirus exposure and HLA in healthy donors. Study summary: Earlier sequencing of about 179 million T cells yielded 95 million to 120 million unique TCR beta sequences.

A multiplex PCR was run with 60 Vbeta primers and 13 Jbeta primers. The table came from immunoSEQ multiplex PCR; TCRdb's copy has only in-frame clones and leaves some out. The sample holds just over 150,000 clones, about 79% seen once. Notes on the study in general: Analysis was performed later, and it showed HLA-associated TCR beta chains to be more clonally expanded than equally common others.

After removal of 5 bases from V and 3 bases from J, the junction contained 0 bases not matched to a gene. The CDR3 length is 13 residues. The germline V gene encodes CDR1 SGHNT and CDR2 YENEEA. Sequencing was carried out using PBMCs. This rearrangement joins TRBV11-3 to TRBJ2-5, with 10 nucleotides matching TRBD1. The sequence derives from a man between 50 and 59 years old in good health and CMV-seropositive. The CDR3 DNA sequence: TGTGCCAGCAGCGGGACAGGGGAAGAGACCCAGTACTTC. Its protein product is CASSGTGEETQYF.